This is a list of T cell receptor beta chains from one sample in a study of T cells in Graves' hyperthyroidism and ophthalmopathy. TCRdb ran MiXCR on the multiplex PCR reads and lists one entry per CDR3 protein. Of around 690,000 distinct CDR3 sequences listed, 17% are singletons. Sequencing used blood. The source is a man between 50 and 59 years old with Graves' hyperthyroidism. CDR3s include the opening cysteine and the closing phenylalanine or tryptophan. The D gene is left open where the match is weak. Size tells how often a clone was seen (once, few, many) or the class of an expanded clone, and some rows leave it out.

CDR3 length,J gene,clone size,V gene,D gene,CDR3 DNA,CDR3 protein
14,TRBJ2-1,few,TRBV28,TRBD2,TGTGCCAGCACAGATAGCGGGAGGGGGTATGAGCAGTTCTTC,CASTDSGRGYEQFF
14,TRBJ1-1,many,TRBV12-3/TRBV12-4,TRBD1,TGTGCCAGCAGAAACAGGGGGATGAACACTGAAGCTTTCTTT,CASRNRGMNTEAFF
15,TRBJ2-2,-,TRBV4-3,-,TGCGCCAGCAGCCAAGAATCCGGGATCGCCGGGGAGCTGTTTTTT,CASSQESGIAGELFF
15,TRBJ2-1,few,TRBV28,-,TGTGCCAGCACAGGTAGCCGGCTTTCCTACAATGAGCAGTTCTTC,CASTGSRLSYNEQFF
15,TRBJ2-1,many,TRBV11-2,TRBD2,TGTGCCAGCAGAGTTAGGACTAGTCAGAACTATGAGCAGTTCTTC,CASRVRTSQNYEQFF
14,TRBJ1-1,many,TRBV20-1,-,TGCAGTGCTAACCCGACCCGGGGGTCCACTGAAGCTTTCTTT,CSANPTRGSTEAFF
15,TRBJ2-7,-,TRBV6-9,-,TGTGCCAGCAGTTCCCGAGGGATGGTTTCCTACGAGCAGTACTTC,CASSSRGMVSYEQYF
13,TRBJ1-4,few,TRBV5-5,-,TGTGCCAGCAGTACAATGGGCGATGAAAAACTGTTTTTT,CASSTMGDEKLFF
18,TRBJ2-5,many,TRBV28,TRBD2,TGTGCCAGCAGTTCGGTTGACCGGACTAGCGGGAGTCAAGAGACCCAGTACTTC,CASSSVDRTSGSQETQYF
17,TRBJ2-1,many,TRBV6-1,-,TGTGCCAGCAGTGAAAGCGTCCGGACTTTCTCCTACAATGAGCAGTTCTTC,CASSESVRTFSYNEQFF
16,TRBJ2-1,many,TRBV27,-,TGTGCCAGCAGTTTCCAAGACAGCGGGTACTACAATGAGCAGTTCTTC,CASSFQDSGYYNEQFF
15,TRBJ2-7,many,TRBV10-3,-,TGTGCCATCAGTGATCAGATTGACGGGCCCTACGAGCAGTACTTC,CAISDQIDGPYEQYF
14,TRBJ2-2,many,TRBV19,-,TGTGCCAGTAGAACCCGGGTGCAACACGGGGAGCTGTTTTTT,CASRTRVQHGELFF
15,TRBJ1-5,many,TRBV18,-,TGTGCCAGCTCAGAACTAATGGGGTTTGATCAGCCCCAGCATTTT,CASSELMGFDQPQHF
16,TRBJ2-1,many,TRBV2,-,TGTGCCAGCAGTGAAGCAAGCGGACAAGCTTACAATGAGCAGTTCTTC,CASSEASGQAYNEQFF
13,TRBJ2-2,-,TRBV28,-,TGTGCCAGCACGGCGACAGGATCCGGGGAGCTGTTTTTT,CASTATGSGELFF
15,TRBJ2-3,few,TRBV20-1,-,TGCAGTGCTACCCCATTACGGGAACGCACAGATACGCAGTATTTT,CSATPLRERTDTQYF
15,TRBJ2-1,many,TRBV12-3/TRBV12-4,TRBD2,TGTGCCAGCAGTTGGGGAGCGGGAGCTGACAATGAGCAGTTCTTC,CASSWGAGADNEQFF
16,TRBJ2-7,many,TRBV2,TRBD2,TGTGCCAGCAGTGAGGAATACCGCGGGAGTGGGTACGAGCAGTACTTC,CASSEEYRGSGYEQYF
16,TRBJ2-3,many,TRBV2,TRBD2,TGTGCCAGCAGTGAAGCCGGAGCGGGGAGCACAGATACGCAGTATTTT,CASSEAGAGSTDTQYF
12,TRBJ2-7,many,TRBV28,-,TGTGCCAGCAGTTTGACAATCTACGAGCAGTACTTC,CASSLTIYEQYF
16,TRBJ1-1,many,TRBV5-1,-,TGCGCCAGCAGCAGTCGGGCGGGGCCCATGAACACTGAAGCTTTCTTT,CASSSRAGPMNTEAFF
12,TRBJ2-5,-,TRBV29-1,TRBD1,TGCAGCGTTGCCGAGGGGGCAGAGGCCCAGTACTTC,CSVAEGAEAQYF
12,TRBJ2-5,-,TRBV6-2/TRBV6-3,-,TGTGCCAGCAGCGCGGGACCGTCTACCGAGTACTTC,CASSAGPSTEYF
12,TRBJ1-5,many,TRBV24-1,-,TGTGCCACCAGTGGACCTAATCAGCCCCAGCATTTT,CATSGPNQPQHF
13,TRBJ1-1,-,TRBV7-8,-,TGTGCCAGCAGCTTAACCAGACAGATTGAAGCTTTCTTT,CASSLTRQIEAFF
14,TRBJ2-7,few,TRBV5-1,TRBD1,TGCGCCACACGAGGACAGGGGAGCTCCTACGAGCAGTACTTC,CATRGQGSSYEQYF
11,TRBJ2-3,many,TRBV12-3/TRBV12-4,-,TGTGCCAGCAGCACTAGTCGCACGCAGTATTTT,CASSTSRTQYF
14,TRBJ2-5,many,TRBV27,-,TGTGCCAGCAGTTTAAGGCTAGCGACGGAGACCCAGTACTTC,CASSLRLATETQYF
15,TRBJ2-7,-,TRBV28,-,TGTGCCAGCAGTTTTAAACAGTTTAGCAGAGACGAGCAGTACTTC,CASSFKQFSRDEQYF
11,TRBJ2-5,many,TRBV7-2,-,TGTGCCAGCAGCGAAGCGGAGACCCAGTACTTC,CASSEAETQYF
12,TRBJ2-3,-,TRBV6-2/TRBV6-3,-,TGTGCCAGCAGTTACTCTAGGGATACGCAGTATTTT,CASSYSRDTQYF
15,TRBJ2-7,many,TRBV7-9,-,TGTGCCAGCAGCTCGGGCTACCGGGGAGGATACGAGCAGTACTTC,CASSSGYRGGYEQYF
15,TRBJ2-7,many,TRBV6-1,TRBD1,TGTGCCAGCAGAAGGGACAGGGTATCCCACTACGAGCAGTACTTC,CASRRDRVSHYEQYF
13,TRBJ2-1,many,TRBV18,TRBD2,TGTGCCAGCTCACCTCGGGGGAGGGATGAGCAGTTCTTC,CASSPRGRDEQFF
15,TRBJ2-2,-,TRBV5-1,TRBD1,TGCGCCAGCGCGCGGGACAGGACGAACACCGGGGAGCTGTTTTTT,CASARDRTNTGELFF
17,TRBJ2-7,many,TRBV11-2,TRBD2,TGTGCCAGCAGCTCGACTAGCGGGAGGGCCGACACCTACGAGCAGTACTTC,CASSSTSGRADTYEQYF
14,TRBJ1-1,many,TRBV7-8,TRBD1,TGTGCCAGCAGCCCCGGACAGGCATTCCCTGAAGCTTTCTTT,CASSPGQAFPEAFF
14,TRBJ2-7,many,TRBV30,-,TGTGCCTGGAGGAGAATACCGGGGAACTACGAGCAGTACTTC,CAWRRIPGNYEQYF
14,TRBJ2-3,many,TRBV20-1,TRBD2,TGCAGTGCTAGTAGTGGGAGGGCCGGAGATACGCAGTATTTT,CSASSGRAGDTQYF
13,TRBJ2-1,few,TRBV7-2,-,TGTGCCAGCAGCCCATTACCCTACAATGAGCAGTTCTTC,CASSPLPYNEQFF
13,TRBJ2-7,many,TRBV24-1,-,TGTGCCACCAGTGGAGACAGATCCTACGAGCAGTACTTC,CATSGDRSYEQYF